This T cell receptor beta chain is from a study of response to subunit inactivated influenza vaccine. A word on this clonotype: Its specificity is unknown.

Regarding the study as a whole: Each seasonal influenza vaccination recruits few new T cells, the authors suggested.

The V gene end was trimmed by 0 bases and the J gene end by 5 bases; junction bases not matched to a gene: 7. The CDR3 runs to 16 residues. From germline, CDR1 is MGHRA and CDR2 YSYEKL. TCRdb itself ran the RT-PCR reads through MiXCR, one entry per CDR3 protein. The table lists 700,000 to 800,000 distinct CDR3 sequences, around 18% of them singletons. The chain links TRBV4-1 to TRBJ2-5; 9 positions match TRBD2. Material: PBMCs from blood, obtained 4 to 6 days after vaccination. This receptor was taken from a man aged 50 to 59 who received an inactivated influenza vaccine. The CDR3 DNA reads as TGCGCCAGCAGCCAAGATCCGGGACTAGCTTCCGAGACCCAGTACTTC. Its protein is CASSQDPGLASETQYF.